This T cell receptor beta chain appears in the sequencing data of a study of beta chain features in type 1 diabetes. General observations from the study: Moderate but significant shortening of TCRB CDR3s was recorded in all four CD4+ subsets from Type 1 diabetes patients.

V lost 7 bases, J lost 5 bases, and 7 bases lay in between. Germline V lookup: CDR1 SNHLY, CDR2 FYNNEI. The length of the CDR3 is 11 residues. This clone was counted between two and nine times. Its antigen remains unknown. Every bit of the isolated RNA underwent reverse transcription, so sequencing read expressed TCRB transcripts. Using immunoSEQ multiplex PCR, the repertoire was profiled, and TCRdb retains in-frame clones only, with some absent. The sample records about 700,000 clones, about an eighth being singletons. Sequencing was performed on naive CD4+ T cells from blood. The chain is built from TRBV2 and TRBJ2-3; no clear D. The TCR comes from a man aged 18 to 35 with type 1 diabetes. CDR3 nucleotides: TGTGCCAGCACCCCCCTAGATACGCAGTATTTT. This sequence encodes CASTPLDTQYF. Full variable domain (missing parts from reference TRBV2 and TRBJ2-3): EPEVTQTPSHQVTQMGQEVILRCVPISNHLYFYWYRQILGQKVEFLVSFYNNEISEKSEIFDDQFSVERPDGSNFTLKIRSTKLEDSAMYFCASTPLDTQYFGPGTRLTVL.